These T cell receptor beta chains were read from a single sample in a study of cytomegalovirus exposure and HLA in healthy donors. Here immunoSEQ multiplex PCR was the method, and the copy in TCRdb shows in-frame clones only, minus some. The sample gives roughly 160,000 clones, around four fifths of which show up once; 1% to 1.5% is in the top ten. The sample was PBMCs. The receptors shown here come from a boy between 2 and 10 years old in good health and CMV-seronegative. The CDR3 runs from the conserved cysteine through the conserved F or W. A D gene is named only where the DNA matches it firmly. Rows give clone size only sometimes, using once, few, many, or a class for an expanded clone.

NA,TRBJ1-2,NA,TRBV12-5,CASGGSRDYGYTF,TGTGCTAGTGGGGGTTCCCGGGACTATGGCTACACCTTC
TRBD1,TRBJ2-5,NA,TRBV2,CASSRQGGETQYF,TGTGCCAGCAGTAGACAGGGGGGGGAGACCCAGTACTTC
NA,TRBJ2-6,NA,TRBV2,CASTDPRPGVNSGANVLTF,TGTGCCAGCACCGACCCACGTCCGGGGGTCAACTCTGGGGCCAACGTCCTGACTTTC
NA,TRBJ1-1,once,TRBV18,CASSPVGGSGTEAFF,TGTGCCAGCTCACCCGTGGGGGGGAGCGGCACTGAAGCTTTCTTT
NA,TRBJ1-1,NA,TRBV14,CASSQFRGLNTEAFF,TGTGCCAGCAGTCAATTTCGCGGTTTAAACACTGAAGCTTTCTTT
TRBD1,TRBJ1-2,NA,TRBV7-2,CASSFQDRNYGYTF,TGTGCCAGCAGCTTTCAGGACAGGAACTATGGCTACACCTTC
TRBD2,TRBJ2-1,NA,TRBV29-1,CSVDSGLAGVEQFF,TGCAGCGTTGACTCCGGACTAGCGGGAGTCGAGCAGTTCTTC
NA,TRBJ1-2,NA,TRBV9,CASSSASGSSNYGYTF,TGTGCCAGCAGCTCAGCCTCAGGTTCTTCTAACTATGGCTACACCTTC
NA,TRBJ1-2,NA,TRBV5-6,CASSLPGLGYGYTF,TGTGCCAGCAGCCTACCGGGACTTGGCTATGGCTACACCTTC
TRBD1,TRBJ1-1,NA,TRBV6-6,CASSLDRAGTEAFF,TGTGCCAGCAGCTTGGACAGGGCGGGGACTGAAGCTTTCTTT
NA,TRBJ1-6,NA,TRBV11-2,CASSLVSAGGYNSPLHF,TGTGCCAGCAGCTTAGTTTCTGCTGGGGGGTATAATTCACCCCTCCACTTT
TRBD1,TRBJ1-1,NA,TRBV7-6,CASSLTGGNTEAFF,TGTGCCAGCAGCTTAACAGGGGGCAACACTGAAGCTTTCTTT
NA,TRBJ2-3,once,TRBV7-2,CASSLYALYNPDTQYF,TGTGCCAGCAGCTTATATGCCCTTTACAACCCAGATACGCAGTATTTT